The 17 T cell receptor beta chains below come from one sample, sequenced in a study of memory CD4+ T cells and cytomegalovirus serostatus. Single viable CD3+CD4+CD8-CD45RO+ cells were sorted as the memory CD4+ T cells. This table comes from immunoSEQ multiplex PCR, and its TCRdb copy is limited to in-frame clones, with some not included. The table lists roughly 54,000 clones, around 81% of them singletons, with under 2% in the top ten. Source material: memory CD4+ T cells from blood. These receptors originate from an adult in good health and CMV-seronegative.

The CDR3 nucleotides read TGTGCCAGCAGCTTAGATTTAAGGGGGCAGGCCCAAGCTAACTATGGCTACACCTTC. This gives the protein CASSLDLRGQAQANYGYTF. The genes are TRBV11-2 and TRBJ1-2, with 7 bases identical to TRBD1. J was trimmed by 0 bases and V by 0 bases; bases with no gene match: 13. From germline, CDR1 is SGHAT and CDR2 FQNNGV. CDR3 length equals 19 residues.

J is TRBJ1-1 and V is TRBV5-1; D is undetermined. V was trimmed by 2 bases and J by 0 bases, leaving 8 bases between them. Germline V lookup: CDR1 SGHRS, CDR2 YFSETQ. This CDR3 region has 14 residues. The CDR3 here is CASSLGSLNTEAFF. DNA of the CDR3: TGCGCCAGCAGCTTAGGAAGTCTGAACACTGAAGCTTTCTTT. Drawing the rest from reference TRBV5-1 and TRBJ1-1, the complete variable domain is KAGVTQTPRYLIKTRGQQVTLSCSPISGHRSVSWYQQTPGQGLQFLFEYFSETQRNKGNFPGRFSGRQFSNSRSEMNVSTLELGDSALYLCASSLGSLNTEAFFGQGTRLTVV.

This chain connects TRBV9 to TRBJ1-1; 7 nucleotides match TRBD1. The CDR3 sequence is 15 residues long. Trimming cost V 4 bases and J 0 bases; bases outside gene matches: 6. Germline V gene lookup returns CDR1 SGDLS and CDR2 YYNGEE. CDR3 DNA: TGTGCCAGCAGCTTTCACAGGGGATTGAACACTGAAGCTTTCTTT. Translation gives CASSFHRGLNTEAFF.

This clone appeared a few times. The CDR3 region is CASSLAGPLIEAFF. In DNA form, the CDR3 reads TGCGCCAGCAGCTTGGCGGGCCCTCTGATCGAAGCTTTCTTT. J is TRBJ1-1 and V is TRBV5-1, with no clear D. This CDR3 is 14 amino acids long. Germline loops: CDR1 SGHRS, CDR2 YFSETQ. The V end lost 0 bases, the J end lost 8 bases, and 14 bases lay between the germline ends.

The gene calls are TRBV6-1 and TRBJ2-2, with D uncertain. V lost 6 bases, J lost 3 bases, and 11 bases lay in between. CDR1 is MNHNS and CDR2 is SASEGT in the germline V gene. The CDR3 is made up of 14 amino acids. The CDR3 region has the DNA TGTGCCAGCAGGGTCGGGTCTTACACCGGGGAGCTGTTTTTT. The encoded protein is CASRVGSYTGELFF.

The rearrangement joins TRBV7-2 to TRBJ2-1; 7 nucleotides align to TRBD1. The ends lost 1 base at V and 4 bases at J; junction bases unmatched: 4. The germline V gene encodes CDR1 SGHTA and CDR2 FQGNSA. The CDR3 is 15 amino acids. The CDR3 spells CASSLVGGGYNEQFF. The CDR3 nucleotides read TGTGCCAGCAGCTTAGTAGGGGGCGGGTACAATGAGCAGTTCTTC.

In this sample, this clone turned up a few times. The genes are TRBV2 and TRBJ1-2, with 10 bases identical to TRBD1. After removal of 6 bases from V and 8 bases from J, the junction contained 12 bases not matched to a gene. The CDR3 runs 15 residues. The germline V gene has CDR1 SNHLY and CDR2 FYNNEI. DNA for the CDR3: TGTGCCAGCAGATCCGGGGACAGGGGTTTTCAAGGCTACACCTTC. Translated, it gives CASRSGDRGFQGYTF.

This chain uses TRBV11-2 with TRBJ2-4; D is unclear. Trimming shortened V by 2 bases and J by 0 bases, and 5 bases separated the two germline ends. The CDR3 totals 14 residues. Germline V gene sequence: CDR1 SGHAT, CDR2 FQNNGV. CDR3 DNA: TGTGCCAGCAGCTTAAACCCAGCCAAAAACATTCAGTACTTC. This translates into CASSLNPAKNIQYF.

The chain uses TRBV2 and TRBJ1-2; 11 bases are shared with TRBD1. Trimming removed 5 bases from V and 4 bases from J; junction bases left unmatched: 9. Per the germline V gene, CDR1 is SNHLY and CDR2 is FYNNEI. The CDR3 extends over 16 amino acids. Here the CDR3 reads CASSKDRGRVGYGYTF. DNA of the CDR3: TGTGCCAGCAGTAAGGACAGGGGGCGAGTCGGCTATGGCTACACCTTC.

This clone was observed once. V usage is TRBV5-3 and J usage is TRBJ2-7; tentatively, D is TRBD1 or TRBD2 (5 bases each). Being an ORF, TRBV5-3 has a function that is uncertain. Trimming pared 4 bases from V and 0 bases from J, leaving 26 bases between. The CDR3 runs to 19 residues. The CDR3: CARSQNLEIRDPLSYEQYF. CDR3 in DNA: TGTGCCAGAAGCCAAAATTTGGAAATCCGGGACCCTCTCTCCTACGAGCAGTACTTC.

The rearrangement uses TRBV5-6 and TRBJ2-7; 9 bases are a match to TRBD1. The CDR3 extends over 17 amino acids. The germline gives CDR1 SGHDT, CDR2 YYEEEE. V shed 1 base, J shed 2 bases, and the junction held 10 bases outside the gene matches. CDR3 residues: CASSLKAPGQGTYEQYF. Here the CDR3 DNA reads TGTGCCAGCAGCTTGAAAGCTCCGGGACAGGGCACCTACGAGCAGTACTTC.

This rearrangement joins TRBV2 to TRBJ1-4; 9 bases align to TRBD1. The junction had 10 bases not matched to a gene; V was cut back by 6 bases and J by 11 bases. In germline, CDR1 is SNHLY, CDR2 FYNNEI. The CDR3 extends over 14 amino acids. CDR3 protein: CASRPTGGLGKLFF. DNA of the CDR3: TGTGCCAGCAGGCCGACAGGGGGATTGGGTAAACTGTTTTTT.

The chain uses TRBV27 and TRBJ1-3; possible D gene TRBD1, 5 bases. V shed 5 bases and J shed 0 bases, with 11 bases lying between them. The CDR3 is 15 amino acids. In germline, CDR1 is MNHEY, CDR2 SMNVEV (reference sequence). The DNA of the CDR3 is TGTGCCAGCAGTATCACAGGTCTCTCTGGAAACACCATATATTTT. Translating gives CASSITGLSGNTIYF.

This chain joins TRBV14 and TRBJ2-3; 11 positions agree with TRBD2. V was pared by 5 bases and J by 3 bases, with 7 bases of the junction left unmatched. Per germline, CDR1 SGHDN and CDR2 FVKESK. The CDR3 loop spans 16 amino acids. The CDR3 is CASSYTSGRWTDTQYF. As DNA, the CDR3 is TGTGCCAGCAGCTACACTAGCGGGAGATGGACAGATACGCAGTATTTT.

The chain uses TRBV7-2 and TRBJ1-2; D remains unclear. V lost 1 base, J lost 8 bases, and 23 bases lay in between. CDR1 is SGHTA, CDR2 FQGNSA, per germline. The CDR3 contains 17 residues. The CDR3 reads CASSLGSAGAGLRGYTF. CDR3 sequence (DNA): TGTGCCAGCAGCTTAGGTAGTGCAGGAGCCGGGCTCCGAGGCTACACCTTC.

The chain couples TRBV11-2 to TRBJ2-5; 8 bases are shared with TRBD1. With 5 bases clipped from V and 5 bases from J, the junction kept 1 base outside the gene matches. The V gene's germline CDR1 is SGHAT and CDR2 FQNNGV. The CDR3 is 12 amino acids. This CDR3 reads CASSRTGETQYF. DNA of the CDR3: TGTGCCAGCAGCCGGACAGGGGAGACCCAGTACTTC.

This clone has just one count. The chain has TRBV6-1 and TRBJ2-1; D might be TRBD1 (6 bases). V was clipped by 6 bases and J by 10 bases, with 19 bases between them. The CDR3 covers 14 residues. Germline V gene sequence: CDR1 MNHNS, CDR2 SASEGT. The CDR3 bases are TGTGCCAGCAGGGATATAATACAGGGTGGGGAGCAGTTCTTC. Its protein is CASRDIIQGGEQFF.